The 17 T cell receptor beta chains below come from one sample, sequenced in a study of T cell responses to AZD1222 COVID-19 vaccine. Assay: immunoSEQ multiplex PCR; the TCRdb copy retains only in-frame clones and omits some. The table records 150,000 or so clones, about 88% of them present only once. The source was peripheral blood, collected on day 0 of AZD1222 vaccination. The receptors here all came from an adult in good health.

Remarks on this clone: The identical CDR3 is also encoded by other nucleotide sequences in the sample. The V gene is TRBV5-1, the J gene TRBJ1-4; D is undetermined. With 2 bases removed from V and 1 base from J, the gap between germline ends came to 6 bases. Germline lookup yields CDR1 SGHRS and CDR2 YFSETQ. This CDR3 spans 14 amino acids. The CDR3, as DNA: TGCGCCAGCAGCTTCGCATTAACTAATGAAAAACTGTTTTTT. Protein: CASSFALTNEKLFF.

V usage is TRBV28 and J usage is TRBJ1-2; D uncertain. Looked up from germline, CDR1 is MDHEN and CDR2 is SYDVKM. V lost 5 bases, J lost 1 base, and 5 bases lay in between. The CDR3 runs to 12 residues. The CDR3 here is CASSAFNYGYTF. CDR3 in DNA: TGTGCCAGCAGTGCCTTTAACTATGGCTACACCTTC.

The rearrangement joins TRBV18 to TRBJ1-3; 7 nucleotides align to TRBD1. After removal of 3 bases from V and 0 bases from J, the junction contained 5 bases not matched to a gene. The germline V gene has CDR1 KGHSH and CDR2 LQKENI. The CDR3 is 16 amino acids. The DNA of the CDR3 is TGTGCCAGCTCACCCCCCACAGGGGACTCTGGAAACACCATATATTTT. As protein: CASSPPTGDSGNTIYF. The variable domain in full, with the rest retrieved from reference TRBV18 and TRBJ1-3, is NAGVMQNPRHLVRRRGQEARLRCSPMKGHSHVYWYRQLPEEGLKFMVYLQKENIIDESGMPKERFSAEFPKEGPSILRIQQVVRGDSAAYFCASSPPTGDSGNTIYFGEGSWLTVV.

The V and J genes are TRBV6-5 and TRBJ1-1; tentatively, D is TRBD1 (5 bases). Trimming stripped 7 bases from V and 8 bases from J, with 14 bases between. Germline values: CDR1 MNHEY, CDR2 SVGAGI. This CDR3 is 12 amino acids long. The CDR3 loop reads CASKKGTKEAFF. As DNA, the CDR3 is TGTGCCAGCAAGAAGGGGACCAAAGAAGCTTTCTTT.

This sequence joins TRBV29-1 and TRBJ1-2; no reliable D call. The germline CDR1 and CDR2 sequences are SQVTM and ANQGSEA. Deletions cut 7 bases from V and 4 bases from J, with 13 bases between. The CDR3 sequence is 12 residues long. CDR3 amino acids: CSGTAPIYGYTF. The CDR3, as DNA: TGCAGCGGTACAGCCCCTATCTATGGCTACACCTTC.

The chain employs TRBV18 and TRBJ1-1, with no clear D. The CDR3 contains 11 residues. V lost 4 bases, J lost 7 bases, and 7 bases lay in between. Per germline, CDR1 KGHSH and CDR2 LQKENI. The chain's CDR3 is CASSQGNEAFF. The CDR3 DNA reads as TGTGCCAGCTCACAGGGAAATGAAGCTTTCTTT.

The chain links TRBV27 to TRBJ2-5; 9 positions agree with TRBD1. V trimming: 10 bases; J trimming: 4 bases; junction bases outside the gene matches: 4. The CDR3 is made up of 12 amino acids. In germline, CDR1 is MNHEY, CDR2 SMNVEV (reference sequence). CDR3 in DNA: TGTGCCACTGCGACAGGGGGAGAGACCCAGTACTTC. Residues: CATATGGETQYF.

The chain combines TRBV7-8 with TRBJ1-1, with a possible D match to TRBD1 (5 bases). Germline CDR1 is SGHVS and CDR2 is FQNEAQ. Trimming took off 1 base at V and 5 bases at J, with 14 bases between the two ends. The CDR3 is made up of 15 amino acids. CDR3 nucleotides: TGTGCCAGCAGCTTAGTGGTGGGGGGGGAGACTGAAGCTTTCTTT. It encodes CASSLVVGGETEAFF.

The CDR3 nucleotides are TGTGCCAGCCAACCGGGACAAGTAAATGGCTACACCTTC. Protein: CASQPGQVNGYTF. This sequence joins TRBV28 and TRBJ1-2; the D gene is possibly TRBD1 (6 bases). The CDR3 covers 13 residues. V lost 8 bases to trimming and J lost 6 bases, with 16 bases between them. Germline V gives CDR1 MDHEN, CDR2 SYDVKM.

This clone has a handful of counts. The chain employs TRBV6-2 or TRBV6-3 and TRBJ1-1, with no clear D. This CDR3 has 17 amino acids. Germline V gene lookup returns CDR1 MNHEY and CDR2 SVGEGT. Deletions cut 2 bases from V and 3 bases from J, with 19 bases between. CDR3 DNA sequence: TGTGCCAGCAGTTACCTAAGAGCCAAAGCAGTGGACACTGAAGCTTTCTTT. It codes for CASSYLRAKAVDTEAFF.

The chain is built from TRBV7-8 and TRBJ1-4; D is uncertain. V was shortened by 1 base and J by 6 bases, with 15 bases between the two germline ends. This CDR3 contains 16 residues. CDR1 SGHVS and CDR2 FQNEAQ come from the germline V gene. The CDR3 DNA sequence: TGTGCCAGCAGCTTAGAGTTGGGAGGAAGGGATGAAAAACTGTTTTTT. It yields the protein CASSLELGGRDEKLFF.

This chain connects TRBV7-2 to TRBJ2-3, with 10 bases matching TRBD2. Germline V gives CDR1 SGHTA, CDR2 FQGNSA. The CDR3 totals 15 residues. After removal of 6 bases from V and 1 base from J, the junction contained 4 bases not matched to a gene. CDR3 protein: CASSRGTSGTDTQYF. The CDR3 DNA reads as TGTGCCAGCAGTCGCGGGACTAGCGGCACAGATACGCAGTATTTT.

The chain links TRBV5-1 to TRBJ2-5, with 7 positions matching TRBD1. Germline CDR1 is SGHRS and CDR2 is YFSETQ. The trim removed 2 bases at V and 4 bases at J, leaving 5 bases unmatched. The CDR3 has 14 residues. The CDR3 is CASSLGQVGETQYF. The CDR3 nucleotides read TGCGCCAGCAGCTTAGGACAGGTAGGAGAGACCCAGTACTTC.

This clone was detected only once. The chain is built from TRBV5-4 and TRBJ1-2; TRBD1 matches at 7 bases. Germline V lookup: CDR1 SGHNT, CDR2 YYREEE (reference sequence). V was pared by 0 bases and J by 7 bases, with 6 bases of the junction left unmatched. The CDR3 has 14 residues. CDR3 bases: TGTGCCAGCAGCTTGGAGGACAGGTTTAGTGGCTACACCTTC. Residues: CASSLEDRFSGYTF. The whole variable domain, filled in from reference TRBV5-4 and TRBJ1-2, reads ETGVTQSPTHLIKTRGQQVTLRCSSQSGHNTVSWYQQALGQGPQFIFQYYREEENGRGNFPPRFSGLQFPNYSSELNVNALELDDSALYLCASSLEDRFSGYTFGSGTRLTVV.

In its sample, this clone was seen a few times. The chain is built from TRBV3-1 (or the pseudogene TRBV3-2) and TRBJ2-2, with D maybe TRBD2 (6 bases). The CDR3 totals 16 residues. V was cut by 4 bases and J by 5 bases, with 17 bases left in between. The germline V gene has CDR1 LGHDT and CDR2 YNNKEL (reference sequence). The CDR3 DNA is TGTGCCAGCAGCCTCCGGCGCGGGACTTGGACCGGGGAGCTGTTTTTT. Amino acid sequence: CASSLRRGTWTGELFF.

The J gene is TRBJ2-3, the V gene TRBV7-2; weak D call: TRBD2 (7 bases). This CDR3 is 17 amino acids long. Trimming shortened V by 3 bases and J by 2 bases, and 18 bases separated the two germline ends. CDR1 SGHTA and CDR2 FQGNSA come from the germline V gene. The CDR3 spells CASSFQAGATPTDTQYF. CDR3 coding DNA: TGTGCCAGCAGCTTTCAGGCGGGGGCAACTCCCACAGATACGCAGTATTTT.

The chain has TRBV5-1 and TRBJ1-2, with 7 nucleotides matching TRBD1. The CDR3 is 14 amino acids. The V and J ends lost 4 bases and 8 bases, in that order; junction bases with no gene match: 11. Germline CDR1 is SGHRS and CDR2 is YFSETQ. The CDR3 coding sequence is TGCGCCAGCAGCGCAAACTCCGGGACAGAGGGCTACACCTTC. This codes for CASSANSGTEGYTF.